These 18 T cell receptor beta chains originate from one sample sequenced in a study of shared clonotypes between healthy human individuals (TCRdb year 2020). Libraries were built with the immunoSEQ multiplex PCR assay. Held by TCRdb, this immuneACCESS table contains in-frame sequences only and omits some clones. Under half of the omission traces to an unresolved V gene where checked; the cause of the rest is unknown. This sample gives around 180,000 clones in total; 90% to 95% of them show up just once. Clones ranked in the top ten supply approximately 0.07% of the sample. The sample taken for sequencing was naive CD4+ T cells sorted from blood. The cell subset or site label of this sample denotes: CD45RA+ positively selected. These receptors all come from a woman in her 30s in good health.

The genes are TRBV5-1 and TRBJ2-7; D gene unclear. Trimming took off 0 bases at V and 6 bases at J, with 13 bases between the two ends. The CDR3 consists of 14 residues. Germline-derived CDR1 and CDR2 are SGHRS and YFSETQ. The CDR3 DNA reads TGCGCCAGCAGCTTGGAAGCGTTGATGGGCGAGCAGTACTTC. Translated, it gives CASSLEALMGEQYF.

The chain uses TRBV14 and TRBJ1-1; perhaps TRBD1 as D (6 bases). From germline, CDR1 is SGHDN and CDR2 FVKESK. CDR3 length: 13 amino acids. V dropped 5 bases and J dropped 5 bases, with 12 bases sitting between them. As DNA, the CDR3 is TGTGCCAGCAGCACACAGGGTCGGACTGAAGCTTTCTTT. This gives the protein CASSTQGRTEAFF.

This chain joins TRBV18 and TRBJ2-7; TRBD1 matches at 7 bases. Germline V gene data show CDR1 as KGHSH and CDR2 as LQKENI. This CDR3 has 15 residues. The V segment lost 8 bases and the J segment 3 bases; nucleotides outside the gene matches: 13. CDR3 in DNA: TGTGCCAGCGCGTACGGGACAGACGCAATCTACGAGCAGTACTTC. It codes for CASAYGTDAIYEQYF.

The rearrangement uses TRBV2 and TRBJ1-3; D possibly corresponds to TRBD1 (6 bases). Trimming stripped 5 bases from V and 0 bases from J, with 14 bases between. Germline V gives CDR1 SNHLY, CDR2 FYNNEI. This CDR3 contains 16 residues. Here the CDR3 reads CASSSYRQVSGNTIYF. The CDR3 nucleotides read TGTGCCAGCAGTTCATACCGACAGGTCTCTGGAAACACCATATATTTT.

This rearrangement joins TRBV15 to TRBJ2-5; D remains unclear. The DNA matches TRBJ2-7 better at its end, which makes the J call doubtful. This CDR3 is built from 13 residues. CDR1 LNHNV and CDR2 YYDKDF come from the germline V gene (reference sequence). The CDR3: CATSRDLLNEQYF. As DNA, the CDR3 is TGTGCCACCAGCAGAGATCTTCTGAACGAGCAGTACTTC.

The chain combines TRBV7-2 with TRBJ1-5, with D perhaps matching TRBD1 (5 bases). The CDR3 extends over 13 amino acids. CDR1 and CDR2 from the germline V gene are SGHTA and FQGNSA. The V gene lost 4 bases and the J gene lost 7 bases, with 11 bases spanning the gap. The CDR3 protein is CASSSTGRQPQHF. CDR3 DNA sequence: TGTGCCAGCAGCTCTACGGGGCGGCAGCCCCAGCATTTT.

V and J are TRBV5-1 and TRBJ2-7; D uncertain. Trimming took off 1 base at V and 0 bases at J, with 8 bases between the two ends. Germline CDR1 SGHRS, CDR2 YFSETQ. This CDR3 comprises 14 residues. The CDR3 sequence is CASSLQGPSYEQYF. DNA for the CDR3: TGCGCCAGCAGCTTGCAAGGGCCCTCCTACGAGCAGTACTTC.

The gene calls are TRBV28 and TRBJ1-5; 7 bases are shared with TRBD1. The germline V gene has CDR1 MDHEN and CDR2 SYDVKM. The CDR3 consists of 15 residues. V shed 6 bases and J 10 bases; nucleotides not matched to a gene: 15. This chain's CDR3 is CASSLGTVGFDPQHF. The CDR3 DNA sequence: TGTGCCAGCAGCCTCGGGACAGTAGGTTTCGATCCCCAGCATTTT.

This chain links TRBV19 with TRBJ1-1, with 7 bases lining up with TRBD1. CDR1 is LNHDA, CDR2 SQIVND, per germline (reference sequence). This CDR3 is 17 amino acids long. Losses at the gene ends were 6 bases for V and 0 bases for J; bases not matched to a gene: 13. CDR3 protein: CASRQGQYRRLNTEAFF. For the CDR3, the DNA is TGTGCCAGTAGACAGGGGCAGTACAGGCGATTGAACACTGAAGCTTTCTTT.

The chain is built from TRBV6-6 and TRBJ1-2; D possibly corresponds to TRBD1 (6 bases). With 4 bases removed from V and 0 bases from J, the gap between germline ends came to 9 bases. The CDR3 spans 14 residues. The germline CDR1 and CDR2 sequences are MNHNY and SVGAGI (reference sequence). Here the CDR3 DNA reads TGTGCCAGCAGTTGGACAGAGGCTAACTATGGCTACACCTTC. Its protein product is CASSWTEANYGYTF.

This sequence joins TRBV29-1 and TRBJ1-2; D gene ambiguous. V lost 4 bases and J lost 8, with 17 bases in between. Per germline, CDR1 SQVTM and CDR2 ANQGSEA. CDR3 length equals 13 residues. The CDR3 nucleotides are TGCAGCGTTGGCAATTGGAACCAAAGAGGCTACACCTTC. This encodes CSVGNWNQRGYTF.

V gene TRBV15 combines with J gene TRBJ2-7; TRBD2 matches 8 bases. CDR3 length equals 15 residues. V lost 0 bases and J lost 3; bases outside the gene matches: 4. The V gene's germline CDR1 is LNHNV and CDR2 YYDKDF (reference sequence). CDR3 residues: CATSRDRGTSYEQYF. Here the CDR3 DNA reads TGTGCCACCAGCAGAGATCGTGGGACTAGCTACGAGCAGTACTTC. Full variable domain (rest looked up from reference TRBV15 and TRBJ2-7): DAMVIQNPRYQVTQFGKPVTLSCSQTLNHNVMYWYQQKSSQAPKLLFHYYDKDFNNEADTPDNFQSRRPNTSFCFLDIRSPGLGDTAMYLCATSRDRGTSYEQYFGPGTRLTVT.

This chain joins TRBV19 and TRBJ2-7, with 7 bases identical to TRBD1. Trimming cost V 7 bases and J 1 base; bases outside gene matches: 7. The CDR3 extends over 14 amino acids. The germline V gene has CDR1 LNHDA and CDR2 SQIVND (reference sequence). The CDR3 bases are TGTGCCAGTAAAAAATTGGACAGGTCCTACGAGCAGTACTTC. As protein: CASKKLDRSYEQYF.

The J gene is TRBJ1-1, the V gene TRBV14, with no clear D. Germline V gene data show CDR1 as SGHDN and CDR2 as FVKESK. CDR3 length equals 15 residues. V was pared by 4 bases and J by 1 base, with 13 bases between. The CDR3 DNA follows: TGTGCCAGCAGCCCAGGCGCAGGCTGGAACACTGAAGCTTTCTTT. Its protein is CASSPGAGWNTEAFF.

This chain links TRBV5-1 with TRBJ2-2, with D unresolved. The V end lost 1 base, the J end lost 4 bases, and 11 bases lay between the germline ends. The CDR3 runs to 15 residues. In germline, CDR1 is SGHRS, CDR2 YFSETQ. The CDR3 is CASSLRAYGTGELFF. The CDR3 coding sequence is TGCGCCAGCAGCTTGCGGGCCTATGGCACCGGGGAGCTGTTTTTT.

V usage is TRBV19 and J usage is TRBJ2-2; D not resolved. V was clipped by 1 base and J by 0 bases, with 9 bases between them. The germline CDR1 and CDR2 sequences are LNHDA and SQIVND (reference sequence). The CDR3 covers 16 residues. This CDR3 is CASSIVGRANTGELFF. CDR3 nucleotide sequence: TGTGCCAGTAGTATAGTAGGGCGCGCGAACACCGGGGAGCTGTTTTTT.

The sample holds one count of this clone. V is TRBV9 and J is TRBJ2-1; D is uncertain. Trimming removed 0 bases from V and 2 bases from J, with 9 bases in between. The CDR3 has 15 amino acids. Germline CDR1 SGDLS, CDR2 YYNGEE. CDR3 loop: CASSVVPGTYNEQFF. The CDR3 region has the DNA TGTGCCAGCAGCGTAGTCCCCGGAACCTACAATGAGCAGTTCTTC.

The V and J genes are TRBV13 and TRBJ2-5; 9 nucleotides line up with TRBD2. Per the germline V gene, CDR1 is PRHDT and CDR2 is FYEKMQ (reference sequence). The V segment lost 1 base and the J segment 2 bases; nucleotides outside the gene matches: 14. The CDR3 has 19 amino acids. In DNA form, the CDR3 reads TGTGCCAGCAGCTTAGTACGTTTGTCCACTAGCGGGTTACAAGAGACCCAGTACTTC. This translates into CASSLVRLSTSGLQETQYF.